This TCR beta chain comes out of a study of shared clonotypes between healthy human individuals. Adults of Caucasian background living in Nashville, Tennessee made up all donors. V was cut by 4 bases and J by 3 bases, with 10 bases left in between. CDR3 length: 14 residues. Germline assignment: CDR1 WSHSY and CDR2 SAAADI. Of note for this clone: No antigen is known for it.

Profiling relied on immunoSEQ multiplex PCR, and the TCRdb table lists in-frame clones only, not all of them. The sample consists of 2 million to 2.5 million clones, 85% to 95% of them appearing once. Whole-study results and caveats: Four donors shared roughly 5% of their naive CD4 clonotypes.

The specimen was naive CD4+ T cells from PBMCs. Subset here: CD45RA+ positively selected. This TCR came from a man aged 18 to 35 in good health. Some clones in this sample may be carry-over from other donors' samples. This chain uses TRBV10-2 with TRBJ2-1; weak D call: TRBD1 (5 bases). CDR3 residues: CASSGGAFYNEQFF. The CDR3 region has the DNA TGCGCCAGCAGTGGTGGGGCTTTCTACAATGAGCAGTTCTTC.